The 3 T cell receptor beta chains reported below all come from one sample, sequenced in a study of T cells in Graves' hyperthyroidism and ophthalmopathy (dated by TCRdb to about 2019). Receptor libraries were prepared by multiplex PCR. Reads for this sample came from an Illumina HiSeq 2000. Amplification of TCR beta CDR3 regions was carried out from RNA transcripts. The TCR CDR3 was subjected to a first round of RT-PCR using the HTBI primer set and the Qiagen OneStep RT-PCR kit. Through fastp at Q25 and MiXCR, TCRdb rebuilt clones from the public reads, retaining in-frame beta chains. Every entry covers one CDR3 protein and lists the most common genes and DNA from its rows. In all, the sample holds some 490,000 distinct CDR3 sequences, and 20% to 25% of those were seen once. The ten top clones hold about 53% of the sample. Sequencing input: blood. Receptors originate from a woman in her 70s with Graves' ophthalmopathy.

This clonotype was counted ten times or more. J is TRBJ1-1 and V is TRBV7-3; D not certain. V lost 5 bases to trimming and J lost 1 base, with 11 bases between them. This CDR3 is built from 14 residues. In germline, CDR1 is SGHTA, CDR2 FQGTGA. DNA of the CDR3: TGTGCCAGCAGCCCCTCGGGCCCGAACACTGAAGCTTTCTTT. Amino acids: CASSPSGPNTEAFF.

V and J are TRBV6-2 or TRBV6-3 and TRBJ2-2; D unclear. CDR1 is MNHEY and CDR2 is SVGEGT in the germline V gene. V was trimmed by 4 bases and J by 1 base, leaving 7 bases between them. The CDR3 is 14 amino acids. The CDR3 bases are TGTGCCAGCAGTTTTTGGCAGAACACCGGGGAGCTGTTTTTT. This sequence encodes CASSFWQNTGELFF.

The chain links TRBV5-4 to TRBJ2-7; unclear D gene. Trimming pared 0 bases from V and 3 bases from J, leaving 13 bases between. The V gene's germline CDR1 is SGHNT and CDR2 YYREEE (reference sequence). The CDR3 contains 15 residues. CDR3 coding DNA: TGTGCCAGCAGCTTGGACGCGCCGCGGAGCTACGAGCAGTACTTC. Residues: CASSLDAPRSYEQYF.